These 21 T cell receptor beta chains originate from one sample sequenced in a study of CD8 T cells in Susac syndrome. Random hexamers primed reverse transcription of 0.5 to 1 ug RNA. MiXCR was run by TCRdb on the immunoSEQ multiplex PCR reads, yielding one entry per CDR3 protein. The sample lists 90,000 to 110,000 distinct CDR3 sequences, roughly 97% occurring once. Sample: CD4+ T cells from PBMCs. All receptors derive from a human donor in good health.

The chain links TRBV9 to TRBJ1-1; 8 bases are a match to TRBD1. This CDR3 region has 15 residues. Germline lookup yields CDR1 SGDLS and CDR2 YYNGEE. The ends lost 3 bases at V and 4 bases at J; junction bases unmatched: 8. This CDR3 is CASSARTGSTTEAFF. DNA of the CDR3: TGTGCCAGCAGCGCCCGGACAGGGTCCACCACTGAAGCTTTCTTT.

This chain uses TRBV5-1 with TRBJ1-2, with D uncertain. Trimming removed 4 bases from V and 7 bases from J, with 11 bases in between. This CDR3 comprises 12 residues. Germline V lookup: CDR1 SGHRS, CDR2 YFSETQ. The CDR3 coding sequence is TGCGCCAGCAGCAATACCCCGGGTGGCTACACCTTC. Residues: CASSNTPGGYTF.

The chain employs TRBV7-9 and TRBJ1-4; the D gene is possibly TRBD1 (5 bases). The CDR3 is 17 amino acids. Trimming removed 1 base at V and 3 bases at J, with 15 bases between. The germline V gene has CDR1 SEHNR and CDR2 FQNEAQ (reference sequence). As DNA, the CDR3 is TGTGCCAGCAGCTTAGTGAATCGGGGGATGGCTAATGAAAAACTGTTTTTT. It encodes CASSLVNRGMANEKLFF.

V is TRBV2 and J is TRBJ1-5; 7 positions match TRBD1. V shed 5 bases, J shed 5 bases, and the junction held 6 bases outside the gene matches. This CDR3 has 14 residues. CDR1 and CDR2 (germline): SNHLY, FYNNEI. The CDR3 DNA is TGTGCCAGCAGTCCTACAGGGGTGGATCAGCCCCAGCATTTT. Its protein is CASSPTGVDQPQHF.

The chain links TRBV29-1 to TRBJ1-1; the D gene is possibly TRBD1 (5 bases). The CDR3 totals 17 residues. V lost 6 bases and J 1 base, leaving 24 bases between the germline ends. Germline assignment: CDR1 SQVTM and CDR2 ANQGSEA. CDR3 sequence (DNA): TGCAGCGTGGGGGGAGGCAGCCTATCGGGAGGGAACACTGAAGCTTTCTTT. This codes for CSVGGGSLSGGNTEAFF.

The genes are TRBV14 and TRBJ2-5; 8 bases agree with TRBD1. The CDR3 totals 15 residues. The V and J ends lost 3 bases and 1 base, in that order; junction bases with no gene match: 4. The germline V gene has CDR1 SGHDN and CDR2 FVKESK. CDR3 amino acids: CASSQLGQAQETQYF. Here the CDR3 DNA reads TGTGCCAGCAGCCAGCTGGGACAGGCCCAAGAGACCCAGTACTTC.

The V and J genes are TRBV4-1 and TRBJ2-7; TRBD1 might be the D (6 bases). The ends were cut back, 4 bases at V and 2 bases at J, with 21 bases in the middle. Germline-derived CDR1 and CDR2 are MGHRA and YSYEKL. The CDR3 sequence is 17 residues long. CDR3 DNA: TGCGCCAGCAGCCCACCTCTAACAGGGCCCAAACCCTACGAGCAGTACTTC. Residues: CASSPPLTGPKPYEQYF.

The J gene is TRBJ1-4, the V gene TRBV7-9; TRBD1 might be the D (5 bases). The CDR3 loop spans 15 amino acids. Germline V CDR1 and CDR2: SEHNR, FQNEAQ (reference sequence). V lost 1 base and J lost 7, with 13 bases in between. The CDR3: CASSLDGAGPEKLFF. The CDR3 DNA sequence: TGTGCCAGCAGCTTAGACGGGGCAGGGCCTGAAAAACTGTTTTTT. Full variable domain (rest looked up from reference TRBV7-9 and TRBJ1-4): DTGVSQNPRHKITKRGQNVTFRCDPISEHNRLYWYRQTLGQGPEFLTYFQNEAQLEKSRLLSDRFSAERPKGSFSTLEIQRTEQGDSAMYLCASSLDGAGPEKLFFGSGTQLSVL.

This chain uses TRBV5-4 with TRBJ2-7; 7 bases align to TRBD2. Per the germline V gene, CDR1 is SGHNT and CDR2 is YYREEE (reference sequence). The CDR3 runs to 15 residues. Trimming cost V 2 bases and J 9 bases; bases outside gene matches: 14. For the CDR3, the DNA is TGTGCCAGCAGCTTCGGGGGGAATAGTCCACTACTGCAGTACTTC. As protein: CASSFGGNSPLLQYF.

The chain recombines TRBV28 with TRBJ2-3, with D tentatively TRBD1 or TRBD2 (5 bases each). V lost 6 bases, J lost 0 bases, and 13 bases lay in between. Germline assignment: CDR1 MDHEN and CDR2 SYDVKM. The length of the CDR3 is 15 residues. This chain's CDR3 is CASRGTKTSTDTQYF. The CDR3 DNA follows: TGTGCCAGCAGGGGGACCAAAACTAGCACAGATACGCAGTATTTT.

The rearrangement joins TRBV15 to TRBJ2-5; D is undetermined. The CDR3 spans 15 residues. V lost 1 base, J lost 0 bases, and 9 bases lay in between. Germline values: CDR1 LNHNV, CDR2 YYDKDF (reference sequence). The CDR3 DNA reads TGTGCCACCAGCAGAGGTGGATCGGACCAAGAGACCCAGTACTTC. This gives the protein CATSRGGSDQETQYF.

This chain uses TRBV7-2 with TRBJ2-7, with D possibly called TRBD1 or TRBD2 (6 bases each). Trimming took 4 bases from V and 7 from J, leaving 17 bases between them. Germline CDR1 is SGHTA and CDR2 is FQGNSA. CDR3 length equals 14 residues. In nucleotides, the CDR3 is TGTGCCAGCAGCTCCGTGAGGGGGGCCAGGGAGCAGTACTTC. Translation gives CASSSVRGAREQYF.

This chain uses TRBV29-1 with TRBJ2-2; 9 nucleotides agree with TRBD2. The J segment lost 3 bases and the V segment lost 7 bases, leaving 6 bases of the junction unmatched. The CDR3 runs to 14 residues. Germline values: CDR1 SQVTM, CDR2 ANQGSEA. This chain's CDR3 is CSGGGDRDTGELFF. DNA for the CDR3: TGCAGCGGCGGGGGGGACAGAGACACCGGGGAGCTGTTTTTT.

In its sample, this clonotype was seen once. V and J are TRBV10-3 and TRBJ2-7, with 7 bases lining up with TRBD1. Germline CDR1 is ENHRY and CDR2 is SYGVKD. V was clipped by 11 bases and J by 3 bases; unmatched bases: 16. CDR3 length: 15 amino acids. In DNA form, the CDR3 reads TGTGCCTCCCAAATAAGCGAGGGGGCACACTACGAGCAGTACTTC. This translates into CASQISEGAHYEQYF.

Here the CDR3 DNA reads TGTGCCTCGAACCTCGGTAGCCTACGCCAAGAGACCCAGTACTTC. Encoded protein: CASNLGSLRQETQYF. The rearrangement joins TRBV5-6 to TRBJ2-5; D is undetermined. The V end was cut by 10 bases, the J end by 1 base, with 20 bases between. The V gene's germline CDR1 is SGHDT and CDR2 YYEEEE. The CDR3 runs to 15 residues.

V gene TRBV5-1 combines with J gene TRBJ2-1; 8 nucleotides line up with TRBD2. This CDR3 contains 17 residues. The junction had 12 bases not matched to a gene; V was cut back by 3 bases and J by 4 bases. The germline V gene encodes CDR1 SGHRS and CDR2 YFSETQ. The CDR3 DNA follows: TGCGCCAGCAGCTCCGCGCTGCTTAGCGGGATATACAATGAGCAGTTCTTC. This translates into CASSSALLSGIYNEQFF.

CDR3 region: CSVGQGGKYGYTF. The CDR3 bases are TGCAGCGTCGGACAGGGAGGGAAGTATGGCTACACCTTC. The V gene is TRBV29-1, the J gene TRBJ1-2, with 8 bases that match TRBD1. This CDR3 region has 13 residues. The ends lost 6 bases at V and 5 bases at J; junction bases unmatched: 8. The V gene's germline CDR1 is SQVTM and CDR2 ANQGSEA.

The DNA of the CDR3 is TGTGCCAGCAGCTTAGCGAGCGGGAGCTCCTACGAGCAGTACTTC. Protein sequence: CASSLASGSSYEQYF. This chain joins TRBV7-9 and TRBJ2-7, with 8 bases lining up with TRBD2. This CDR3 contains 15 residues. The V and J ends lost 0 bases and 0 bases, in that order; junction bases with no gene match: 1. The germline V gene encodes CDR1 SEHNR and CDR2 FQNEAQ (reference sequence). Supplemented by reference TRBV7-9 and TRBJ2-7, the full variable domain reads DTGVSQNPRHKITKRGQNVTFRCDPISEHNRLYWYRQTLGQGPEFLTYFQNEAQLEKSRLLSDRFSAERPKGSFSTLEIQRTEQGDSAMYLCASSLASGSSYEQYFGPGTRLTVT.

This chain links TRBV19 with TRBJ2-1; possibly TRBD1 for D (6 bases). V lost 3 bases and J lost 9, with 18 bases in between. Germline V gene data show CDR1 as LNHDA and CDR2 as SQIVND (reference sequence). The CDR3 is 15 residues long. The CDR3 DNA reads TGTGCCAGTAGTATGCGACAGGTAAAGTTTGGTGAGCAGTTCTTC. Its translation is CASSMRQVKFGEQFF.

This clonotype was seen only a few times. This sequence joins TRBV6-2 or TRBV6-3 and TRBJ2-7, with D possibly matching TRBD2 (5 bases). This CDR3 has 12 amino acids. V lost 4 bases and J 7 bases, leaving 11 bases between the germline ends. From germline, CDR1 is MNHEY and CDR2 SVGEGT. The CDR3 nucleotides are TGTGCCAGCAGTTTCCCCGAGCGGGAGCAGTACTTC. This sequence encodes CASSFPEREQYF.

In DNA, the CDR3 is TGTGCCAGCAGGGACAGGGGAACTGGTCCTGATACGCAGTATTTT. Protein: CASRDRGTGPDTQYF. The chain combines TRBV25-1 with TRBJ2-3, with 9 bases identical to TRBD1. Germline V lookup: CDR1 MGHDK, CDR2 SYGVNS. The V segment lost 6 bases and the J segment 6 bases; nucleotides outside the gene matches: 10. This CDR3 has 15 amino acids.